Listed here are 26 T cell receptor beta chains from one sample, sequenced in a study of read filtering for tumor transcriptome and immune sequencing. Molecular barcoded adaptors covering alpha/delta and beta/gamma chains were used on 400 to 450 ng RNA. Via MiXCR, TCRdb re-called the reads, giving one row per CDR3 protein. The sample lists some 43,000 distinct CDR3 sequences, 13% occurring once. What was sequenced was a population of CD138-negative cells sorted from bone marrow. The source is a donor aged 40 or older with multiple myeloma.

This clonotype was seen a few times. This may arise from a read error, as a much more abundant clone is one base away. The chain carries TRBV30 and TRBJ2-1; 9 nucleotides line up with TRBD1. Trimming took 8 bases from V and 13 from J; bases not matched to a gene: 9. Germline-derived CDR1 and CDR2 are GTSNPN and SVGIG (reference sequence). The CDR3 consists of 11 residues. In nucleotides, the CDR3 is TGTGCCCGGACTAGGACAGGGGCCCAGTTCTTC. It encodes CARTRTGAQFF.

This clonotype was counted at least ten times. V gene TRBV2 combines with J gene TRBJ2-1; weak D call: TRBD1 (6 bases). CDR3 length: 13 residues. Germline CDR1 is SNHLY and CDR2 is FYNNEI. Trimming pared 4 bases from V and 5 bases from J, leaving 9 bases between. The CDR3 DNA sequence: TGTGCCAGCAGTGGCAGGGGTAACAATGAGCAGTTCTTC. Protein product: CASSGRGNNEQFF. Combining the CDR3 with reference TRBV2 and TRBJ2-1 gives the whole variable domain EPEVTQTPSHQVTQMGQEVILRCVPISNHLYFYWYRQILGQKVEFLVSFYNNEISEKSEIFDDQFSVERPDGSNFTLKIRSTKLEDSAMYFCASSGRGNNEQFFGPGTRLTVL.

In this sample, this clonotype turned up many times. J is TRBJ2-5 and V is TRBV12-3 or TRBV12-4; 9 nucleotides agree with TRBD2. Trimming cost V 2 bases and J 4 bases; bases outside gene matches: 2. The CDR3 runs to 14 residues. CDR3 nucleotides: TGTGCCAGCAGTTTATGGCGGGAGGGAGAGACCCAGTACTTC. It codes for CASSLWREGETQYF.

This clonotype was seen more than once but under ten times. A read error may explain this, as a much larger clone is one base away. No conserved phenylalanine or tryptophan is present at the end of the CDR3, so a read error is the likely explanation. The chain is built from TRBV24-1 and TRBJ2-1; 7 bases agree with TRBD1. This CDR3 has 15 amino acids. Germline V lookup: CDR1 KGHDR, CDR2 SFDVKD. V lost 6 bases to trimming and J lost 1 base; unmatched junction nucleotides: 5. The CDR3 loop reads CATSPAGGSYNEQFS. DNA of the CDR3: TGTGCCACCAGTCCAGCAGGGGGATCCTACAATGAGCAGTTCTCC.

This clonotype was counted ten times or more. V is TRBV28 and J is TRBJ2-1; 15 bases fit TRBD2. CDR1 is MDHEN, CDR2 SYDVKM, per germline. V trimming: 4 bases; J trimming: 3 bases; junction bases outside the gene matches: 7. This CDR3 comprises 18 residues. CDR3 nucleotide sequence: TGTGCCAGCAGTTCCCAGGGACTAGCGGGAGGAAACTACAATGAGCAGTTCTTC. Translation: CASSSQGLAGGNYNEQFF.

To note about this clonotype: A clone one base away is much larger, so this may be a read error. The rearrangement uses TRBV29-1 and TRBJ2-3, with unresolved D. Germline V gives CDR1 SQVTM, CDR2 ANQGSEA. This CDR3 has 11 residues. CDR3 sequence reads: CSVEGRDMQYF. CDR3 coding DNA: TGCAGCGTTGAAGGGAGAGATATGCAGTATTTT.

This clonotype was observed at least ten times. The chain recombines TRBV24-1 with TRBJ1-4; the match to TRBD2 covers 8 bases. The DNA matches TRBJ2-3 better at its end, which makes the J call doubtful. This CDR3 is built from 14 residues. Germline values: CDR1 KGHDR, CDR2 SFDVKD. CDR3 nucleotide sequence: TGTGCCACCAGTGATGGTGGCGGGAGGTATACGCAGTATTTT. This encodes CATSDGGGRYTQYF.

The chain links TRBV20-1 to TRBJ2-3, with D perhaps TRBD1 (6 bases). Germline V CDR1 and CDR2: DFQATT, SNEGSKA (reference sequence). CDR3 length equals 13 residues. The CDR3 region has the DNA TGCAGCCTCCGGACAGACTACACAGATACGCAGTATTTT. This codes for CSLRTDYTDTQYF.

Turning to this clonotype: One end of the junction fails to match germline, which may point to a read error. The rearrangement uses TRBV5-1 and TRBJ2-7; TRBD1 matches 8 bases. The length of the CDR3 is 16 residues. The germline CDR1 and CDR2 sequences are SGHRS and YFSETQ. CDR3 sequence: CASSLTTGTGGYGQYF. CDR3 nucleotide sequence: TGCGCCAGCAGCTTAACAACCGGGACAGGAGGGTACGGGCAGTACTTC. The full variable domain, with the rest looked up from reference TRBV5-1 and TRBJ2-7, is KAGVTQTPRYLIKTRGQQVTLSCSPISGHRSVSWYQQTPGQGLQFLFEYFSETQRNKGNFPGRFSGRQFSNSRSEMNVSTLELGDSALYLCASSLTTGTGGYGQYFGPGTRLTVT.

This clonotype was found many times. V is TRBV21-1 and J is TRBJ2-5; the listed D gene, TRBD1, was not tested against the DNA. TRBV21-1 is tagged as a pseudogene. The CDR3 runs to 15 residues. CDR3 DNA sequence: TGTGCCAGCTCCCCTCGGGATCACCCCGTGGAGACCCAGTACTTC. Amino acid sequence: CASSPRDHPVETQYF.

Comment on this clonotype: Only one base separates this from a far larger clonotype, so it likely reflects a read error. The CDR3 DNA is TGTGCCAGCAGCAATGGACTAGCGTCAGATACGCAGTATTTT. Protein sequence: CASSNGLASDTQYF. The chain employs TRBV11-2 and TRBJ1-4; TRBD2 matches 9 bases. TRBJ2-3 explains the end of the DNA better; the J call may be wrong. Germline values: CDR1 SGHAT, CDR2 FQNNGV. CDR3 length: 14 amino acids.

This clonotype came up a few times. A much larger clone lies one base from this, so it may be a read error. This chain joins TRBV29-1 and TRBJ1-1; tentative D call: TRBD1 (5 bases). Germline V gene data show CDR1 as SQVTM and CDR2 as ANQGSEA. CDR3 size: 13 residues. V was pared by 2 bases and J by 3 bases, with 10 bases between. The CDR3 reads CSVEIGGDTEAFF. In nucleotides, the CDR3 is TGCAGCGTTGAAATTGGAGGGGACACTGAAGCTTTCTTT.

As regards this clonotype: This may be a read error, as it is one base from a much larger clone. This CDR3 fails to terminate in the conserved phenylalanine or tryptophan, so it likely reflects a read error. The V call is TRBV20-1, the J call TRBJ2-5; the match to TRBD2 covers 9 bases. With 4 bases clipped from V and 2 bases from J, the junction kept 2 bases outside the gene matches. This CDR3 has 13 residues. In germline, CDR1 is DFQATT, CDR2 SNEGSKA (reference sequence). The CDR3 spells CSAKTSGQETQYL. Written as DNA, the CDR3 is TGCAGTGCTAAGACTAGCGGACAAGAGACCCAGTACCTC.

In this sample, this clonotype turned up many times. The genes are TRBV11-1 and TRBJ2-7, with 7 nucleotides matching TRBD1. This CDR3 comprises 14 residues. Germline V gene data show CDR1 as SGHAT and CDR2 as FQDESV (reference sequence). J gave up 2 bases and V 5 bases, and 6 bases lay outside the gene matches. The CDR3 loop is CASSPWDSTYEQYF. In DNA form, the CDR3 reads TGTGCCAGCAGCCCGTGGGACAGTACCTACGAGCAGTACTTC.

This clonotype was detected ten times or more. The chain couples TRBV7-9 to TRBJ2-5; 13 bases are shared with TRBD2. This CDR3 is 18 amino acids long. The germline CDR1 and CDR2 sequences are SEHNR and FQNEAQ (reference sequence). Germline trimming cut 6 bases from V and 4 bases from J; bases unmatched to any gene: 14. DNA for the CDR3: TGTGCCAGCAGACCTCGACTAGCGGGAGGTCAAAGGAGAGAGACCCAGTACTTC. Protein: CASRPRLAGGQRRETQYF.

Ten or more counts support this clonotype. The chain joins TRBV27 to TRBJ2-2; 9 bases line up with TRBD1. CDR1 and CDR2 from the germline V gene are MNHEY and SMNVEV (reference sequence). The CDR3 is 16 residues long. J was trimmed by 6 bases and V by 5 bases; bases with no gene match: 10. The CDR3, as DNA: TGTGCCAGCAGTGGATTACAGGGGGCGCATGCCGGGGAGCTGTTTTTT. This translates into CASSGLQGAHAGELFF.

Concerning this clonotype itself: One base separates it from a far larger clone, so it is likely a read error. The chain links TRBV7-6 to TRBJ2-1; D gene ambiguous. CDR3 size: 11 residues. CDR1 and CDR2 from the germline V gene are SGHVS and FNYEAQ. The DNA of the CDR3 is TGTGCCAGAAGCTCGGAGAATGAGCAGTTCTTC. Translated: CARSSENEQFF.

This clonotype has a handful of counts. The V call is TRBV6-5, the J call TRBJ2-2, with TRBD2 matching 8 bases. CDR1 MNHEY and CDR2 SVGAGI come from the germline V gene. J was trimmed by 4 bases and V by 6 bases; bases with no gene match: 10. The CDR3 spans 16 residues. The CDR3 bases are TGTGCCAGCAGCTCCAGCGGGAGTTCCCTCACCGGGGAGCTGTTTTTT. Its protein is CASSSSGSSLTGELFF.

The chain joins TRBV5-1 to TRBJ2-1, with 10 nucleotides matching TRBD1. With V trimmed by 4 bases and J by 8 bases, 9 bases remained unmatched. This CDR3 region has 15 residues. The V gene's germline CDR1 is SGHRS and CDR2 YFSETQ. CDR3: CASSQRTGGNDEQFF. CDR3 in DNA: TGCGCCAGCAGCCAGAGGACAGGGGGGAACGATGAGCAGTTCTTC.

This clonotype came up a few times. The chain joins TRBV19 to TRBJ2-1, with D perhaps matching TRBD1 or TRBD2 (5 bases each). Germline V gene lookup returns CDR1 LNHDA and CDR2 SQIVND (reference sequence). The CDR3 covers 14 residues. V lost 5 bases and J 3 bases, leaving 11 bases between the germline ends. The CDR3 DNA is TGTGCCAGTAGTTACGGGACCTACTACAATGAGCAGTTCTTC. Amino acid sequence: CASSYGTYYNEQFF.

The sample holds many counts of this clonotype. The CDR3 spells CASSPPGSGTYEQYF. The CDR3 bases are TGTGCCAGCAGCCCTCCTGGTTCAGGAACCTACGAGCAGTACTTC. The gene calls are TRBV28 and TRBJ2-7; D remains unclear. The CDR3 runs 15 residues. V shed 6 bases and J shed 2 bases, with 17 bases lying between them. Germline lookup yields CDR1 MDHEN and CDR2 SYDVKM. The full variable domain, in which reference TRBV28 and TRBJ2-7 provide the parts outside the CDR3, is DVKVTQSSRYLVKRTGEKVFLECVQDMDHENMFWYRQDPGLGLRLIYFSYDVKMKEKGDIPEGYSVSREKKERFSLILESASTNQTSMYLCASSPPGSGTYEQYFGPGTRLTVT.

This clonotype was seen at least ten times. The chain is built from TRBV11-3 and TRBJ2-1; 7 nucleotides align to TRBD2. V lost 3 bases, J lost 5 bases, and 10 bases stayed unmatched. This CDR3 has 16 amino acids. Germline assignment: CDR1 SGHNT and CDR2 YENEEA. DNA of the CDR3: TGTGCCAGCAGCTTCCTACTAGCGACAGAGGACAATGAGCAGTTCTTC. Translation: CASSFLLATEDNEQFF.

This clonotype was found many times. CDR3 coding DNA: TGTGCCAGCCGAAGGGAGTATGCAGATACGCAGTATTTT. Its translation: CASRREYADTQYF. The chain links TRBV11-2 to TRBJ2-3, with D perhaps matching TRBD2 (5 bases). Germline assignment: CDR1 SGHAT and CDR2 FQNNGV. Trimming removed 8 bases from V and 4 bases from J, with 13 bases in between. This CDR3 region has 13 residues.

About this clonotype: A far larger clone is one nucleotide away, so this likely arose from a read error. The chain uses TRBV6-1 and TRBJ2-1; 10 bases match TRBD1. The CDR3 spans 14 residues. CDR1 is MNHNS and CDR2 is SASEGT in the germline V gene. The trim removed 6 bases at V and 8 bases at J, leaving 7 bases unmatched. CDR3 amino acids: CASSDGQGGDEQFF. The CDR3 bases are TGTGCCAGCAGCGACGGACAGGGGGGAGATGAGCAGTTCTTC.

This clonotype was seen ten or more times. The rearrangement links TRBV27 to TRBJ1-5; TRBD1 matches at 7 bases. From germline, CDR1 is MNHEY and CDR2 SMNVEV (reference sequence). The CDR3 is made up of 16 amino acids. The V gene end was trimmed by 7 bases and the J gene end by 5 bases; junction bases not matched to a gene: 14. The CDR3 protein is CASTPTGRNPYQPQHF. In DNA, the CDR3 is TGTGCCAGCACCCCGACAGGGAGAAATCCGTATCAGCCCCAGCATTTT.

This clonotype was seen repeatedly, ten times or more. The gene calls are TRBV6-2 or TRBV6-3 and TRBJ2-5; D remains ambiguous. The ends were cut back, 2 bases at V and 2 bases at J, with 3 bases in the middle. The CDR3 is 12 amino acids. Per germline, CDR1 MNHEY and CDR2 SVGEGT. This CDR3 is CASSYGQETQYF. In DNA form, the CDR3 reads TGTGCCAGCAGTTACGGACAAGAGACCCAGTACTTC.